The 30 T cell receptor beta chains presented below share a single source sample, sequenced in a study of cytomegalovirus exposure and HLA in healthy donors. In the PCR, 60 Vbeta and 13 Jbeta primers were used. Data came from immunoSEQ multiplex PCR; TCRdb stores just in-frame clones and leaves some out. The sample records about 220,000 clones, more than 65% being singletons. Sample: PBMCs. Receptors originate from a woman aged 25 to 39 in good health and CMV-seronegative.

The chain links TRBV13 to TRBJ2-1; D is unclear. The CDR3 extends over 12 amino acids. The V end was cut by 0 bases, the J end by 14 bases, with 11 bases between. Germline values: CDR1 PRHDT, CDR2 FYEKMQ (reference sequence). The CDR3 DNA sequence: TGTGCCAGCAGCTTAGGTGGCACCCCAGAGTTCTTC. The encoded protein is CASSLGGTPEFF. The variable domain in full, with the rest retrieved from reference TRBV13 and TRBJ2-1, is AAGVIQSPRHLIKEKRETATLKCYPIPRHDTVYWYQQGPGQDPQFLISFYEKMQSDKGSIPDRFSAQQFSDYHSELNMSSLELGDSALYFCASSLGGTPEFFGPGTRLTVL.

In its sample, this clone was seen a few times. V usage is TRBV29-1 and J usage is TRBJ1-3; a possible D gene is TRBD1 (5 bases). The CDR3 covers 14 residues. Per the germline V gene, CDR1 is SQVTM and CDR2 is ANQGSEA. The V gene lost 0 bases and the J gene lost 4 bases, with 10 bases spanning the gap. The CDR3 bases are TGCAGCGTTGAAGAGGGGCCCGGGGGAAACACCATATATTTT. Translated: CSVEEGPGGNTIYF.

The rearrangement uses TRBV5-1 and TRBJ2-2; tentative D call: TRBD2 (6 bases). The CDR3 is 14 residues long. The ends were cut back, 4 bases at V and 1 base at J, with 8 bases in the middle. The germline V gene has CDR1 SGHRS and CDR2 YFSETQ. CDR3 residues: CASSGDWNTGELFF. The CDR3 nucleotides are TGCGCCAGCAGCGGGGACTGGAACACCGGGGAGCTGTTTTTT.

This clone was observed a single time. The V gene is TRBV13, the J gene TRBJ2-1; TRBD2 agrees at 8 bases. CDR1 is PRHDT and CDR2 is FYEKMQ in the germline V gene (reference sequence). The CDR3 loop spans 15 amino acids. V shed 0 bases and J 2 bases; nucleotides not matched to a gene: 0. The CDR3 protein is CASSLGSGTYNEQFF. The CDR3 DNA reads TGTGCCAGCAGCTTAGGTAGCGGGACCTACAATGAGCAGTTCTTC.

There are a few counts of this clone. The chain couples TRBV5-1 to TRBJ1-2; no clear D. The CDR3 length is 18 residues. Germline CDR1 and CDR2: SGHRS and YFSETQ. V was trimmed by 4 bases and J by 4 bases, leaving 26 bases between them. This chain's CDR3 is CASSPPGQAGILSYGYTF. For the CDR3, the DNA is TGCGCCAGCAGCCCCCCGGGCCAGGCCGGGATCCTCAGCTATGGCTACACCTTC.

The chain has TRBV2 and TRBJ1-4; the match to TRBD1 covers 9 bases. The V segment lost 6 bases and the J segment 7 bases; nucleotides outside the gene matches: 9. Per the germline V gene, CDR1 is SNHLY and CDR2 is FYNNEI. This CDR3 contains 15 residues. DNA of the CDR3: TGTGCCAGCAGCGCAGGGGACAGGGAATTTGAAAAACTGTTTTTT. Translating it yields CASSAGDREFEKLFF.

The V call is TRBV5-4, the J call TRBJ2-3; no clear D gene. Trimming removed 2 bases from V and 5 bases from J, with 9 bases in between. CDR1 and CDR2 (germline): SGHNT, YYREEE (reference sequence). The CDR3 extends over 13 amino acids. The CDR3 here is CASSFQVRDTQYF. CDR3 bases: TGTGCCAGCAGCTTCCAGGTGAGAGATACGCAGTATTTT.

V and J are TRBV15 and TRBJ1-2; D remains unclear. The V and J ends lost 0 bases and 4 bases respectively, with 12 bases between them. Germline V gene data show CDR1 as LNHNV and CDR2 as YYDKDF (reference sequence). The CDR3 runs 15 residues. The CDR3 bases are TGTGCCACCAGCAGAGATCCAGGTGCGGGCTATGGCTACACCTTC. This translates into CATSRDPGAGYGYTF.

J is TRBJ2-2 and V is TRBV4-1; tentatively, D is TRBD2 (7 bases). CDR1 is MGHRA and CDR2 is YSYEKL in the germline V gene. CDR3 length: 19 amino acids. The V end was cut by 1 base, the J end by 6 bases, with 24 bases between. For the CDR3, the DNA is TGCGCCAGCAGCCAAGTTGACGGGGGGCTAGAGTTATACCCCGGGGAGCTGTTTTTT. Translating it yields CASSQVDGGLELYPGELFF.

The chain employs TRBV2 and TRBJ1-5; D not certain. V was clipped by 1 base and J by 4 bases, with 11 bases between them. The CDR3 sequence is 15 residues long. Germline loops: CDR1 SNHLY, CDR2 FYNNEI. The CDR3 region is CASSEDGQDNQPQHF. The CDR3, as DNA: TGTGCCAGCAGTGAAGATGGGCAGGATAATCAGCCCCAGCATTTT.

V gene TRBV7-9 combines with J gene TRBJ2-3, with D perhaps matching TRBD2 (5 bases). This CDR3 has 15 amino acids. CDR1 is SEHNR, CDR2 FQNEAQ, per germline (reference sequence). Trimming shortened V by 3 bases and J by 2 bases, and 12 bases separated the two germline ends. The CDR3 bases are TGTGCCAGCAGCTTCCTTGGGGAGTTCACAGATACGCAGTATTTT. It encodes CASSFLGEFTDTQYF.

The gene calls are TRBV7-3 and TRBJ2-1; 11 positions match TRBD2. The CDR3 loop spans 17 amino acids. Trimming at V came to 5 bases and at J to 0 bases, leaving 6 bases not matched to a gene. Germline V lookup: CDR1 SGHTA, CDR2 FQGTGA. The CDR3 DNA is TGTGCCAGCAGCCCTGGACTAGCGGGTTCCTCCTACAATGAGCAGTTCTTC. It is translated as CASSPGLAGSSYNEQFF.

This chain connects TRBV7-8 to TRBJ1-6; D is ambiguous. Germline lookup yields CDR1 SGHVS and CDR2 FQNEAQ. V lost 1 base, J lost 8 bases, and 6 bases lay in between. The CDR3 covers 13 residues. The CDR3 DNA reads TGTGCCAGCAGCTTAGGAGCCGATTCACCCCTCCACTTT. Translation gives CASSLGADSPLHF.

This chain joins TRBV6-1 and TRBJ1-1; TRBD1 matches at 9 bases. Trimming cost V 5 bases and J 10 bases; bases outside gene matches: 5. Germline V gene data show CDR1 as MNHNS and CDR2 as SASEGT. The CDR3 loop spans 12 amino acids. CDR3 protein: CASSSGTGRAFF. The DNA of the CDR3 is TGTGCCAGCAGTTCCGGGACAGGGCGAGCTTTCTTT.

This clone showed up just a few times. This CDR3 is also generated by other DNA sequences in the sample. The chain combines TRBV4-1 with TRBJ2-7; no definite D call. This CDR3 region has 15 residues. Deletions cut 0 bases from V and 2 bases from J, with 11 bases between. Germline CDR1 and CDR2: MGHRA and YSYEKL. This CDR3 is CASSQDPTLTYEQYF. The DNA for the CDR3 is TGCGCCAGCAGCCAAGACCCGACACTTACCTACGAGCAGTACTTC.

The V and J genes are TRBV5-4 and TRBJ2-5; 7 bases map to TRBD1. CDR3 size: 14 residues. The germline V gene has CDR1 SGHNT and CDR2 YYREEE (reference sequence). V gave up 4 bases and J gave up 0 bases; unmatched junction bases: 3. CDR3 bases: TGTGCCAGCAGCACGGGACAGAACCAAGAGACCCAGTACTTC. Amino acid sequence: CASSTGQNQETQYF.

This clone was found once. The chain has TRBV6-6 and TRBJ2-7, with TRBD2 as a possible D gene (6 bases). The CDR3 is made up of 15 amino acids. CDR1 MNHNY and CDR2 SVGAGI come from the germline V gene (reference sequence). The V gene lost 0 bases and the J gene lost 3 bases, with 12 bases spanning the gap. The CDR3 sequence: CASSYSTGDGYEQYF. CDR3 nucleotide sequence: TGTGCCAGCAGTTACTCGACGGGGGACGGCTACGAGCAGTACTTC.

This sequence joins TRBV30 and TRBJ2-3, with 8 bases fitting TRBD1. Trimming cost V 3 bases and J 1 base; bases outside gene matches: 3. The CDR3 contains 14 residues. Per the germline V gene, CDR1 is GTSNPN and CDR2 is SVGIG (reference sequence). The CDR3 loop reads CAWSSTGGTDTQYF. The DNA for the CDR3 is TGTGCCTGGAGCTCGACAGGGGGCACAGATACGCAGTATTTT.

The table lists this clone with a few counts. The V call is TRBV9, the J call TRBJ2-1; TRBD2 matches 8 bases. Germline loops: CDR1 SGDLS, CDR2 YYNGEE. The CDR3 extends over 15 amino acids. The trim removed 3 bases at V and 0 bases at J, leaving 2 bases unmatched. DNA for the CDR3: TGTGCCAGCAGCGGGAGCGGGAGCTCCTACAATGAGCAGTTCTTC. Translating it yields CASSGSGSSYNEQFF.

A single count supports this clone. The chain is built from TRBV18 and TRBJ1-1; D call uncertain. Trimming pared 2 bases from V and 3 bases from J, leaving 10 bases between. The germline V gene has CDR1 KGHSH and CDR2 LQKENI. The CDR3 loop spans 14 amino acids. The CDR3 DNA sequence: TGTGCCAGCTCACCAGACTGGGAGTACACTGAAGCTTTCTTT. Amino acid sequence: CASSPDWEYTEAFF. Full variable domain (remainder filled in from reference TRBV18 and TRBJ1-1): NAGVMQNPRHLVRRRGQEARLRCSPMKGHSHVYWYRQLPEEGLKFMVYLQKENIIDESGMPKERFSAEFPKEGPSILRIQQVVRGDSAAYFCASSPDWEYTEAFFGQGTRLTVV.

This clone has only a few counts. The chain joins TRBV10-3 to TRBJ2-3; 10 nucleotides line up with TRBD2. V lost 10 bases to trimming and J lost 1 base; unmatched junction nucleotides: 2. CDR3 size: 13 residues. From germline, CDR1 is ENHRY and CDR2 SYGVKD. The CDR3 DNA reads as TGTGCCAGTGGGACTAGCGGCACAGATACGCAGTATTTT. It translates to CASGTSGTDTQYF.

The chain employs TRBV4-1 and TRBJ2-7; the match to TRBD1 covers 8 bases. The CDR3 has 14 amino acids. Germline trimming cut 4 bases from V and 3 bases from J; bases unmatched to any gene: 5. Germline loops: CDR1 MGHRA, CDR2 YSYEKL. The CDR3 loop is CASSPRDRYYEQYF. CDR3 sequence (DNA): TGCGCCAGCAGCCCCCGGGACAGGTACTACGAGCAGTACTTC.

As concerns this clone: Because it lacks the conserved phenylalanine or tryptophan at the end, this CDR3 is likely a read error. Because the CDR3's place on the DNA is in doubt, the DNA is left out and the CDR3 is given as listed by TCRdb. This chain connects TRBV2 to TRBJ1-2; TRBD1, as called in the table, went unchecked against the DNA. The CDR3 length is 11 residues, termini included. Per germline, CDR1 SNHLY and CDR2 FYNNEI. CDR3 in amino acids: CASSEARTGMG.

V gene TRBV5-6 combines with J gene TRBJ2-7; D gene ambiguous. Trimming took off 4 bases at V and 4 bases at J, with 6 bases between the two ends. This CDR3 spans 11 amino acids. Germline-derived CDR1 and CDR2 are SGHDT and YYEEEE. The CDR3 nucleotides are TGTGCCAGCAGCACTATATACGAGCAGTACTTC. Amino acids: CASSTIYEQYF.

The chain links TRBV15 to TRBJ1-1; TRBD1 aligns across 7 bases. Germline values: CDR1 LNHNV, CDR2 YYDKDF (reference sequence). The V segment lost 1 base and the J segment 3 bases; nucleotides outside the gene matches: 2. The CDR3 is made up of 14 amino acids. The CDR3 DNA is TGTGCCACCAGCAGAGGAACAGGGGACACTGAAGCTTTCTTT. Protein: CATSRGTGDTEAFF.

This rearrangement joins TRBV11-2 to TRBJ2-3; 7 bases line up with TRBD2. Germline assignment: CDR1 SGHAT and CDR2 FQNNGV. This CDR3 region has 19 residues. V shed 1 base, J shed 4 bases, and the junction held 17 bases outside the gene matches. CDR3 in DNA: TGTGCCAGCAGCTTAGGGGGAGGATGGGGAGCGGGATTCGCAGATACGCAGTATTTT. Translated, it gives CASSLGGGWGAGFADTQYF.

As for this clone: One end of the junction fails to match germline, which may point to a read error. The CDR3 is CASSESFAGESNEPFF. The DNA of the CDR3 is TGCGCCAGCAGTGAGTCGTTCGCGGGCGAGAGCAATGAGCCGTTCTTC. The V and J genes are TRBV10-1 and TRBJ2-1, with D possibly TRBD2 on 5 matching bases. Germline V gene data show CDR1 as WNHNN and CDR2 as SYGVQD (reference sequence). The CDR3 has 16 amino acids.

This clone came up a few times. The V and J genes are TRBV7-3 and TRBJ2-7; weak D call: TRBD2 (5 bases). The germline CDR1 and CDR2 sequences are SGHTA and FQGTGA. The V and J ends lost 8 bases and 0 bases respectively, with 11 bases between them. This CDR3 contains 13 residues. This CDR3 is CASEEVVSYEQYF. The CDR3 DNA follows: TGTGCCAGCGAGGAGGTCGTCTCCTACGAGCAGTACTTC.

This chain links TRBV6-1 with TRBJ2-7; 12 bases are a match to TRBD2. The CDR3 loop spans 14 amino acids. Germline V gene data show CDR1 as MNHNS and CDR2 as SASEGT. V lost 1 base, J lost 12 bases, and 7 bases stayed unmatched. The CDR3 is CASSEVSSGRALYF. As DNA, the CDR3 is TGTGCCAGCAGTGAAGTTTCTAGCGGGAGGGCCCTGTACTTC.

The chain is built from TRBV5-1 and TRBJ2-7; a weak D match, TRBD2 (6 bases). Germline V CDR1 and CDR2: SGHRS, YFSETQ. The V and J ends lost 0 bases and 2 bases respectively, with 12 bases between them. The CDR3 has 15 amino acids. The CDR3 spells CASSLGLVIPYEQYF. CDR3 DNA sequence: TGCGCCAGCAGCTTGGGACTAGTAATCCCCTACGAGCAGTACTTC.